This passage covers 5 T cell receptor beta chains from one sample sequenced in a study of Graves' ophthalmopathy and Graves' hyperthyroidism. The study amplified TCR beta CDR3 regions using RNA transcripts. RT-PCR was first run with HTBI primers, then multiplex PCR in a second round. TCRdb used MiXCR to reprocess the multiplex PCR reads, holding one entry per CDR3 protein. The table includes 40,000 to 45,000 distinct CDR3 sequences, under 65% detected once. Sequenced: peripheral blood. The receptor set was obtained from an adult man with Graves' ophthalmopathy.

A few counts support this clonotype. V is TRBV9 and J is TRBJ2-7; 8 bases are shared with TRBD2. V lost 0 bases to trimming and J lost 1 base; unmatched junction nucleotides: 6. Germline V gene data show CDR1 as SGDLS and CDR2 as YYNGEE. This CDR3 is built from 16 residues. The CDR3 sequence: CASSVGGSGASYEQYF. The CDR3 DNA reads TGTGCCAGCAGCGTAGGGGGTAGCGGGGCATCCTACGAGCAGTACTTC.

A note on this clonotype: Just one base apart from a much larger clone, this may be a read error. The rearrangement joins TRBV3-1 to TRBJ2-1; no clear D gene. The CDR3 runs to 16 residues. V was shortened by 1 base and J by 1 base, with 11 bases between the two germline ends. Looked up from germline, CDR1 is LGHDT and CDR2 is YNNKEL (reference sequence). The CDR3 region is CASSQGSPLSYNEQFF. CDR3 in DNA: TGTGCCAGCAGCCAAGGCTCGCCCCTTTCCTACAATGAGCAGTTCTTC.

Points on this clonotype: Its ends do not fully match the called genes, so a read error is possible. The chain links TRBV2 to TRBJ2-2, with a weak D call TRBD1 (6 bases). This CDR3 is 13 amino acids long. From germline, CDR1 is SNHLY and CDR2 FYNNEI. The CDR3 protein is CASSPGHPVGLFF. Here the CDR3 DNA reads TGTGCCAGCAGTCCGGGACATCCGGTGGGGCTGTTCTTT.

This chain joins TRBV20-1 and TRBJ1-6, with TRBD1 as a possible D gene (6 bases). Germline values: CDR1 DFQATT, CDR2 SNEGSKA (reference sequence). This CDR3 is built from 19 residues. Trimming left V 0 bases short and J 1 base short, with 19 bases between. The CDR3 DNA reads as TGCAGTGCTAGAGATCAACAGGGTTGGCTTCGGTCCTATAATTCACCCCTCCACTTT. This codes for CSARDQQGWLRSYNSPLHF.

J is TRBJ2-3 and V is TRBV20-1, with D possibly TRBD1 on 5 matching bases. The CDR3 loop spans 12 amino acids. The V end lost 5 bases, the J end lost 11 bases, and 17 bases lay between the germline ends. Germline CDR1 DFQATT, CDR2 SNEGSKA (reference sequence). The DNA for the CDR3 is TGCAGTGCTCCTACAGGTTACAATGAGCAGTATTTT. As protein: CSAPTGYNEQYF.